Below, 23 T cell receptor beta chains from the same sample are listed, as sequenced in a study of cytomegalovirus exposure and HLA in healthy donors. The primer mix had 60 Vbeta and 13 Jbeta primers. Generated by immunoSEQ multiplex PCR, the TCRdb table keeps only in-frame clones and is missing some. The table records tens of thousands of clones, 60% to 80% of them present only once. The sample comprised PBMCs. These receptors originate from a woman aged 45-60 years in good health and CMV-seropositive.

This chain connects TRBV27 to TRBJ2-5; 10 positions match TRBD1. Losses at the gene ends were 1 base for V and 5 bases for J; bases not matched to a gene: 13. Germline V CDR1 and CDR2: MNHEY, SMNVEV (reference sequence). The CDR3 covers 18 residues. In nucleotides, the CDR3 is TGTGCCAGCAGTTTATATGGGGAGTTTGACAGGGGGCCTGAGACCCAGTACTTC. Its translation is CASSLYGEFDRGPETQYF.

The V gene is TRBV6-5, the J gene TRBJ1-1, with 8 bases identical to TRBD1. The CDR3 totals 15 residues. Germline V gene lookup returns CDR1 MNHEY and CDR2 SVGAGI. J lost 1 base, V lost 0 bases, and 1 base had no gene match. CDR3 sequence: CASSYSQGANTEAFF. DNA of the CDR3: TGTGCCAGCAGTTACTCGCAGGGGGCGAACACTGAAGCTTTCTTT.

This chain links TRBV29-1 with TRBJ2-5; D may be TRBD2 (6 bases). The CDR3 covers 13 residues. Germline V CDR1 and CDR2: SQVTM, ANQGSEA. Deletions cut 4 bases from V and 5 bases from J, with 14 bases between. DNA of the CDR3: TGCAGCGTTGGGGGACCTCGGGGGGAGACCCAGTACTTC. It translates to CSVGGPRGETQYF.

The chain has TRBV7-2 and TRBJ2-1; TRBD2 matches 7 bases. This CDR3 spans 16 amino acids. V shed 4 bases, J shed 7 bases, and the junction held 13 bases outside the gene matches. Per germline, CDR1 SGHTA and CDR2 FQGNSA. In DNA, the CDR3 is TGTGCCAGCAGCTCAACGACGGGGAGGGTCGGGAATGAGCAGTTCTTC. It specifies CASSSTTGRVGNEQFF.

V gene TRBV15 combines with J gene TRBJ1-1, with a weak D call TRBD1 (5 bases). The germline gives CDR1 LNHNV, CDR2 YYDKDF (reference sequence). There are 16 residues in the CDR3. V was clipped by 1 base and J by 5 bases, with 17 bases between them. This CDR3 reads CATSRGQWEGKTEAFF. CDR3 coding DNA: TGTGCCACCAGCAGAGGACAGTGGGAGGGGAAAACTGAAGCTTTCTTT. Using reference TRBV15 and TRBJ1-1 for the parts outside the CDR3, the full variable domain is DAMVIQNPRYQVTQFGKPVTLSCSQTLNHNVMYWYQQKSSQAPKLLFHYYDKDFNNEADTPDNFQSRRPNTSFCFLDIRSPGLGDTAMYLCATSRGQWEGKTEAFFGQGTRLTVV.

This sequence joins TRBV11-2 and TRBJ1-2; D is possibly TRBD1 (6 bases). The CDR3 length is 13 residues. The germline V gene has CDR1 SGHAT and CDR2 FQNNGV. V was pared by 7 bases and J by 4 bases, with 13 bases between. CDR3 coding DNA: TGTGCCAGCACCCCAGGGGAAAGCTATGGCTACACCTTC. Protein product: CASTPGESYGYTF.

The V gene is TRBV7-2, the J gene TRBJ1-1, with D perhaps matching TRBD1 (6 bases). Trimming took off 5 bases at V and 4 bases at J, with 11 bases between the two ends. Germline CDR1 SGHTA, CDR2 FQGNSA. This CDR3 is built from 13 residues. CDR3 nucleotide sequence: TGTGCCAGCAGCCCGACCAGGGGCACTGAAGCTTTCTTT. It is translated as CASSPTRGTEAFF.

The chain combines TRBV2 with TRBJ2-7, with D perhaps matching TRBD1 (6 bases). This CDR3 is built from 12 residues. Germline CDR1 SNHLY, CDR2 FYNNEI. Trimming took off 4 bases at V and 2 bases at J, with 6 bases between the two ends. The CDR3 loop reads CASSGQAYEQYF. CDR3 nucleotide sequence: TGTGCCAGCAGTGGACAGGCCTACGAGCAGTACTTC.

This rearrangement joins TRBV2 to TRBJ2-2, with 12 nucleotides matching TRBD2. V lost 7 bases and J lost 4; bases outside the gene matches: 7. The CDR3 has 16 residues. Germline loops: CDR1 SNHLY, CDR2 FYNNEI. DNA for the CDR3: TGTGCCAGCAATCTAGCGGGGGGGCCGAGCACCGGGGAGCTGTTTTTT. Amino acids: CASNLAGGPSTGELFF.

This clone was counted once. CDR3 sequence: CAWIGGGKLFF. DNA of the CDR3: TGTGCCTGGATCGGGGGGGGAAAACTGTTTTTT. J is TRBJ1-4 and V is TRBV30, with D perhaps TRBD1 (5 bases). V lost 4 bases and J lost 10, with 10 bases in between. Per germline, CDR1 GTSNPN and CDR2 SVGIG (reference sequence). This CDR3 region has 11 residues.

The chain links TRBV9 to TRBJ2-3; 8 bases agree with TRBD2. Germline V CDR1 and CDR2: SGDLS, YYNGEE. CDR3 length equals 16 residues. V lost 0 bases, J lost 4 bases, and 7 bases stayed unmatched. CDR3 nucleotides: TGTGCCAGCAGCGTAGCGAGCGGGGGTGGGCCAGATACGCAGTATTTT. Protein sequence: CASSVASGGGPDTQYF.

The V call is TRBV19, the J call TRBJ2-1, with 11 positions matching TRBD2. Germline CDR1 reads LNHDA; CDR2 reads SQIVND (reference sequence). The V gene end was trimmed by 5 bases and the J gene end by 4 bases; junction bases not matched to a gene: 7. This CDR3 spans 16 amino acids. The CDR3 sequence is CASSSETSGTYNEQFF. CDR3 DNA sequence: TGTGCCAGTAGTTCTGAGACTAGCGGGACTTACAATGAGCAGTTCTTC.

The rearrangement joins TRBV23-1 to TRBJ1-1, with D possibly being TRBD1 (5 bases). TRBV23-1 is sorted into the ORF group, with uncertain function. The V and J ends lost 0 bases and 5 bases respectively, with 13 bases between them. The CDR3 has 15 residues. CDR3 sequence reads: CASSQSPPNRTEAFF. CDR3 coding DNA: TGCGCCAGCAGTCAATCCCCGCCCAACAGGACTGAAGCTTTCTTT.

V is TRBV7-9 and J is TRBJ2-7; 8 bases fit TRBD1. The CDR3 extends over 16 amino acids. J gave up 1 base and V 4 bases, and 9 bases lay outside the gene matches. CDR1 is SEHNR, CDR2 FQNEAQ, per germline (reference sequence). The DNA for the CDR3 is TGTGCCAGCAGCTCAACTAGACAGGGGAGGTCCTACGAGCAGTACGTC. It specifies CASSSTRQGRSYEQYV.

This clone appeared once. The chain joins TRBV11-3 to TRBJ2-1, with 7 positions matching TRBD1. This CDR3 has 15 residues. V lost 4 bases to trimming and J lost 6 bases; unmatched junction nucleotides: 9. Germline V gives CDR1 SGHNT, CDR2 YENEEA. The CDR3 spells CASSSRQGWGNEQFF. The CDR3 bases are TGTGCCAGCAGCTCCAGACAGGGTTGGGGCAATGAGCAGTTCTTC.

J is TRBJ2-7 and V is TRBV5-6; TRBD1 might be the D (6 bases). Per the germline V gene, CDR1 is SGHDT and CDR2 is YYEEEE. Deletions cut 2 bases from V and 2 bases from J, with 11 bases between. The CDR3 loop spans 14 amino acids. The CDR3 sequence is CASSFRQVTYEQYF. CDR3 coding DNA: TGTGCCAGCAGCTTCCGACAGGTAACCTACGAGCAGTACTTC.

V is TRBV7-2 and J is TRBJ2-3; possibly TRBD2 for D (6 bases). V shed 5 bases and J shed 2 bases, with 20 bases lying between them. CDR3 length: 17 amino acids. Germline V gene lookup returns CDR1 SGHTA and CDR2 FQGNSA. The CDR3 nucleotides read TGTGCCAGCAGCATGGGTCTGGCGGGACCCACCACAGATACGCAGTATTTT. Its translation is CASSMGLAGPTTDTQYF.

The V and J genes are TRBV27 and TRBJ2-6, with 14 positions matching TRBD2. Unmatched junction bases numbered 4, after V lost 2 bases and J lost 4 bases. The CDR3 contains 18 residues. Germline V lookup: CDR1 MNHEY, CDR2 SMNVEV (reference sequence). The CDR3 spells CASSLRLAGGSGANVLTF. The CDR3, as DNA: TGTGCCAGCAGTTTACGACTAGCGGGAGGGTCGGGGGCCAACGTCCTGACTTTC.

The V gene is TRBV29-1, the J gene TRBJ1-1, with 9 bases aligning to TRBD1. J was trimmed by 10 bases and V by 4 bases; bases with no gene match: 10. Germline CDR1 is SQVTM and CDR2 is ANQGSEA. CDR3 length: 13 residues. CDR3 DNA: TGCAGCGTTGTTAGGACAGGGGCTTCCGGAGCTTTCTTT. Protein sequence: CSVVRTGASGAFF.

This chain joins TRBV2 and TRBJ1-1; 8 nucleotides agree with TRBD1. The germline V gene has CDR1 SNHLY and CDR2 FYNNEI. This CDR3 has 12 amino acids. V shed 10 bases, J shed 6 bases, and the junction held 7 bases outside the gene matches. CDR3 sequence: CATKDRASEAFF. In nucleotides, the CDR3 is TGTGCCACTAAGGACAGGGCGTCTGAAGCTTTCTTT.

This clone showed up just once. The chain employs TRBV19 and TRBJ2-2, with 7 bases matching TRBD1. V was pared by 4 bases and J by 7 bases, with 9 bases of the junction left unmatched. Germline V gene lookup returns CDR1 LNHDA and CDR2 SQIVND (reference sequence). This CDR3 contains 15 residues. CDR3: CASSNRDSLSGELFF. As DNA, the CDR3 is TGTGCCAGTAGTAACCGGGACAGTTTGAGCGGGGAGCTGTTTTTT.

The chain is built from TRBV11-2 and TRBJ1-3; weak D call: TRBD1 (6 bases). The CDR3 is 15 residues long. Germline CDR1 and CDR2: SGHAT and FQNNGV. V was pared by 5 bases and J by 4 bases, with 15 bases between. CDR3: CASSPFRGNGNTIYF. The CDR3 nucleotides read TGTGCCAGCAGCCCCTTCAGGGGAAACGGAAACACCATATATTTT.

This chain links TRBV10-2 with TRBJ2-1; 8 positions agree with TRBD1. The V gene's germline CDR1 is WSHSY and CDR2 SAAADI. The CDR3 loop spans 17 amino acids. The J segment lost 0 bases and the V segment lost 6 bases, leaving 10 bases of the junction unmatched. In DNA form, the CDR3 reads TGCGCCAGCAGCTCCGGGACAGGCTGGAGCTCCTACAATGAGCAGTTCTTC. It translates to CASSSGTGWSSYNEQFF.